This is a list of T cell receptor beta chains from one sample in a study of blood T cell repertoires in COVID-19. The assay was immunoSEQ multiplex PCR, and TCRdb's table has in-frame clones only and misses some. Of about 370,000 clones listed, 80% to 90% are singletons. Sequenced sample: peripheral blood. Every receptor here comes from a woman in her 30s with COVID-19, enrolled during active disease. Each CDR3 is given with its conserved first and last residue. A D gene is named only where the DNA matches it firmly. Not all rows give a size; the values are once, few, many and, for expanded clones, a class.

V gene	clone size	J gene	D gene	CDR3 protein	CDR3 DNA
TRBV5-1	.	TRBJ1-3	.	CASSLGAQSSGNTIYF	TGCGCCAGCAGCTTGGGGGCGCAGTCCTCTGGAAACACCATATATTTT
TRBV19	.	TRBJ1-5	TRBD1	CASSGTGDQPQHF	TGTGCCAGTAGCGGGACAGGGGATCAGCCCCAGCATTTT
TRBV5-4	.	TRBJ2-1	.	CASSYLGGRLNEQFF	TGTGCCAGCAGCTACCTCGGGGGGCGCTTGAATGAGCAGTTCTTC
TRBV2	.	TRBJ2-1	TRBD2	CASSPTSGSPNEQFF	TGTGCCAGCAGTCCGACTAGCGGGAGTCCCAATGAGCAGTTCTTC
TRBV7-9	.	TRBJ2-7	.	CASSPKGSSYEQYF	TGTGCCAGCAGCCCCAAAGGGAGCTCCTACGAGCAGTACTTC
TRBV19	once	TRBJ2-7	TRBD1	CASSFRGQEPPTEQYF	TGTGCCAGTAGTTTCCGGGGACAGGAACCACCTACTGAGCAGTACTTC
TRBV5-4	.	TRBJ2-3	TRBD2	CASTLKRGDTDTQYF	TGTGCCAGCACCCTGAAGCGGGGCGACACAGATACGCAGTATTTT
TRBV28	.	TRBJ2-3	.	CASSFRLGTDTQYF	TGTGCCAGCAGTTTCCGACTAGGAACAGATACGCAGTATTTT
TRBV6-5	.	TRBJ1-5	TRBD1	CATDRVGSNQPQHF	TGTGCCACCGACAGGGTTGGAAGCAATCAGCCCCAGCATTTT
TRBV25-1	.	TRBJ1-2	.	CASRTGFEGYTF	TGTGCCAGCAGAACAGGGTTCGAGGGCTACACCTTC
TRBV11-3	.	TRBJ2-1	TRBD2	CASSLRGVGNEQFF	TGTGCCAGCAGCTTGCGGGGGGTGGGGAATGAGCAGTTCTTC
TRBV3-1/TRBV3-2	few	TRBJ2-3	.	CASSGQTDTQYF	TGTGCCAGCAGTGGGCAGACAGATACGCAGTATTTT
TRBV19	.	TRBJ2-7	.	CASSPQAGVYEQYF	TGTGCCAGTAGTCCTCAAGCAGGGGTCTACGAGCAGTACTTC
TRBV6-2/TRBV6-3	.	TRBJ1-2	TRBD1	CASSYSLGTGWDGYTF	TGTGCCAGCAGTTACTCCCTCGGGACAGGTTGGGACGGCTACACCTTC
TRBV7-9	.	TRBJ2-7	TRBD1	CASSGQGISLIYF	TGTGCCAGCTCGGGACAGGGGATCTCCTTAATATATTTC
TRBV7-9	few	TRBJ2-1	.	CASSSLGANSYNEQFF	TGTGCCAGCAGCTCCCTGGGGGCCAACTCCTACAATGAGCAGTTCTTC
TRBV19	.	TRBJ2-5	TRBD1	CASSSLDRGLETQYF	TGTGCCAGTAGTTCATTGGACAGGGGGCTCGAGACCCAGTACTTC
TRBV3-1/TRBV3-2	.	TRBJ2-2	TRBD2	CASSPLGAGGRTGELFF	TGTGCCAGCAGCCCCCTTGGGGCGGGGGGGCGAACCGGGGAGCTGTTTTTT
TRBV30	.	TRBJ1-1	.	CAWSEPGVYTEAFF	TGTGCCTGGAGTGAACCGGGGGTGTACACTGAAGCTTTCTTT
TRBV10-3	.	TRBJ2-3	TRBD1	CAISELQGGTDTQYF	TGTGCCATCAGTGAGCTCCAGGGGGGCACAGATACGCAGTATTTT
TRBV19	.	TRBJ2-7	TRBD1	CASSPQTPGQGSYEQYF	TGTGCCAGTAGTCCCCAGACCCCGGGACAGGGCTCCTACGAGCAGTACTTC
TRBV11-3	.	TRBJ2-5	TRBD1	CASSHRDREQETQYF	TGTGCCAGCAGCCACCGGGACAGGGAACAAGAGACCCAGTACTTC
TRBV4-3	.	TRBJ2-4	TRBD2	CASSLRLAGGIQYF	TGCGCCAGCAGCCTCCGACTAGCGGGCGGGATTCAGTACTTC
TRBV2	once	TRBJ2-1	.	CASEADYNEQFF	TGTGCCAGCGAGGCGGATTACAATGAGCAGTTCTTC
TRBV7-2	few	TRBJ2-7	TRBD2	CASSLALAGAFEQYF	TGTGCCAGCAGCTTAGCACTAGCGGGGGCGTTCGAGCAGTACTTC
TRBV18	few	TRBJ2-3	TRBD2	CACSRTSGGADTQYF	TGTGCCTGCTCACGAACTAGCGGGGGGGCAGATACGCAGTATTTT
TRBV6-6	.	TRBJ1-6	TRBD1	CASSHRQGLVDNSPLHF	TGTGCCAGCAGTCACCGACAGGGCTTGGTGGACAATTCACCCCTCCACTTT
TRBV28	few	TRBJ1-6	TRBD1	CASSRQGFNSPLHF	TGTGCCAGCAGCCGACAGGGCTTCAATTCACCCCTCCACTTT
TRBV5-8	.	TRBJ2-1	TRBD1	CASRYGTGRISVNEQFF	TGTGCCAGCAGGTACGGGACAGGGAGGATCTCGGTCAATGAGCAGTTCTTC
TRBV11-3	.	TRBJ2-3	TRBD2	CASSWLGGNTDTQYF	TGTGCCAGCAGCTGGCTCGGGGGGAACACAGATACGCAGTATTTT
TRBV5-8	.	TRBJ1-4	.	CASSPPGVGEKLFF	TGTGCCAGCAGCCCCCCGGGGGTTGGAGAAAAACTGTTTTTT
TRBV27	.	TRBJ1-5	.	CASREDTNLYSNQPQHF	TGTGCCAGCAGGGAGGATACAAACCTTTATAGCAATCAGCCCCAGCATTTT
TRBV27	.	TRBJ2-1	.	CASSLGSYNEQFF	TGTGCCAGCAGTTTAGGCAGCTACAATGAGCAGTTCTTC
TRBV6-1	.	TRBJ2-7	TRBD2	CASSIGGGLNEQYF	TGTGCCAGCAGTATCGGGGGGGGGCTCAACGAGCAGTACTTC
TRBV7-9	few	TRBJ1-1	.	CASSLLSVNTEAFF	TGTGCCAGCAGCTTACTCTCAGTGAACACTGAAGCTTTCTTT
TRBV11-3	.	TRBJ1-2	.	CASSFSNRGNYGYTF	TGTGCCAGCAGCTTCAGTAATCGGGGGAACTATGGCTACACCTTC
TRBV27	.	TRBJ1-1	.	CASRETTGLRTEAFF	TGTGCCAGCAGAGAAACGACAGGTTTAAGAACTGAAGCTTTCTTT
TRBV12-3/TRBV12-4	.	TRBJ1-2	.	CASSLGGDYGYTF	TGTGCCAGCAGTTTAGGCGGGGACTATGGCTACACCTTC
TRBV15	.	TRBJ2-7	TRBD1	CATSRETGGLGYEQYF	TGTGCCACCAGCAGAGAAACAGGGGGCTTAGGCTACGAGCAGTACTTC
TRBV3-1/TRBV3-2	.	TRBJ1-1	TRBD1	CASSHPGQGETEAFF	TGTGCCAGCAGCCACCCGGGACAGGGTGAAACTGAAGCTTTCTTT
TRBV5-1	.	TRBJ1-1	.	CASSFTADTEAFF	TGCGCCAGCAGCTTCACGGCGGACACTGAAGCTTTCTTT
TRBV2	.	TRBJ1-2	TRBD1	CASSITGGYGYTF	TGTGCCAGCAGCATAACAGGGGGCTATGGCTACACCTTC
TRBV3-1/TRBV3-2	once	TRBJ2-1	TRBD2	CASSQERGVNEQFF	TGTGCCAGCAGCCAAGAACGGGGGGTCAATGAGCAGTTCTTC